The 30 T cell receptor beta chains given below trace back to one sample, sequenced in a study of T cells in Graves' hyperthyroidism and ophthalmopathy. What was amplified from RNA transcripts were TCR beta CDR3 regions. RT-PCR in the first round (using the HTBI primer set) targeted the TCR CDR3. TCRdb processed the multiplex PCR reads anew with MiXCR; each CDR3 protein has one entry. The table lists about 680,000 distinct CDR3 sequences, roughly 32% of them singletons, with roughly 30% in the top ten. The sample comprised blood. These receptors originate from a woman between 40 and 55 years old with Graves' hyperthyroidism.

V gene TRBV2 combines with J gene TRBJ2-2, with D hard to call. The CDR3 is 12 amino acids. Germline V gene data show CDR1 as SNHLY and CDR2 as FYNNEI. The V end was cut by 7 bases, the J end by 7 bases, with 10 bases between. CDR3 residues: CASNPPYGELFF. The CDR3 region has the DNA TGTGCCAGCAACCCCCCTTACGGGGAGCTGTTTTTT.

The chain joins TRBV7-9 to TRBJ2-7; D is tentatively TRBD1 or TRBD2 (5 bases each). TRBJ2-1 matches the DNA end more closely, so the J call is doubtful. Germline V gene lookup returns CDR1 SEHNR and CDR2 FQNEAQ (reference sequence). This CDR3 is 14 amino acids long. CDR3 region: CASRDTPRGNEQFF. For the CDR3, the DNA is TGTGCCAGCAGGGACACCCCGAGGGGCAATGAGCAGTTCTTC.

This clonotype came up many times. The chain couples TRBV7-9 to TRBJ1-2; D is perhaps TRBD1 (6 bases). V lost 6 bases and J lost 2, with 19 bases in between. CDR1 is SEHNR, CDR2 FQNEAQ, per germline (reference sequence). This CDR3 is built from 16 residues. The CDR3 region is CASSLGQTVSNYGYTF. The CDR3 DNA sequence: TGTGCCAGCAGTTTGGGACAAACAGTCTCGAACTATGGCTACACCTTC.

This clonotype was seen a few times. The rearrangement joins TRBV7-9 to TRBJ1-2, with D hard to call. The CDR3 runs 15 residues. The germline V gene has CDR1 SEHNR and CDR2 FQNEAQ (reference sequence). The ends were cut back, 5 bases at V and 5 bases at J, with 18 bases in the middle. DNA for the CDR3: TGTGCCAGCAGCAACACGGGCGGGGTAAAGTATGGCTACACCTTC. Protein product: CASSNTGGVKYGYTF. The full variable domain, its missing parts supplied by reference TRBV7-9 and TRBJ1-2, is DTGVSQNPRHKITKRGQNVTFRCDPISEHNRLYWYRQTLGQGPEFLTYFQNEAQLEKSRLLSDRFSAERPKGSFSTLEIQRTEQGDSAMYLCASSNTGGVKYGYTFGSGTRLTVV.

This clonotype was picked up many times. This chain joins TRBV24-1 and TRBJ1-1; 9 nucleotides line up with TRBD1. The ends lost 2 bases at V and 5 bases at J; junction bases unmatched: 11. This CDR3 is 17 amino acids long. Germline CDR1 and CDR2: KGHDR and SFDVKD. The CDR3 DNA reads TGTGCCACCAGTGATTCACCCCCGGGACAGGGTAGAACTGAAGCTTTCTTT. This encodes CATSDSPPGQGRTEAFF.

Only a few counts were recorded for this clonotype. The chain couples TRBV5-6 to TRBJ2-7; tentatively, D is TRBD1 (5 bases). Germline CDR1 reads SGHDT; CDR2 reads YYEEEE. This CDR3 is built from 14 residues. V shed 4 bases and J shed 2 bases, with 13 bases lying between them. The CDR3 sequence is CASSTPKGTYEQYF. The CDR3 DNA reads as TGTGCCAGCAGCACTCCAAAGGGGACCTACGAGCAGTACTTC. Full variable domain (outside the CDR3, taken from reference TRBV5-6 and TRBJ2-7): DAGVTQSPTHLIKTRGQQVTLRCSPKSGHDTVSWYQQALGQGPQFIFQYYEEEERQRGNFPDRFSGHQFPNYSSELNVNALLLGDSALYLCASSTPKGTYEQYFGPGTRLTVT.

To note about this clonotype: Without the conserved terminal phenylalanine or tryptophan, this CDR3 likely stems from a read error. CDR3 nucleotides: TGTGCCAGCAGCGGGCGCGCAGGGGCGTCTGGCTACACCTCC. Translated, it gives CASSGRAGASGYTS. The V call is TRBV7-9, the J call TRBJ1-2; D perhaps matches TRBD1 (6 bases). Per the germline V gene, CDR1 is SEHNR and CDR2 is FQNEAQ (reference sequence). V lost 5 bases and J lost 7, with 17 bases in between. This CDR3 region has 14 residues.

This clonotype occurred once. An end of the junction differs from the germline gene, which may be a read error. This rearrangement joins TRBV7-9 to TRBJ1-3, with D possibly being TRBD1 (6 bases). The CDR3 sequence is 15 residues long. The V gene's germline CDR1 is SEHNR and CDR2 FQNEAQ (reference sequence). The CDR3 bases are TGCGCCAGCAGCCTAGGACAGCCCTCTGGAAACACCATATATTTT. Amino acid sequence: CASSLGQPSGNTIYF.

The J gene is TRBJ2-2, the V gene TRBV19; D gene uncertain. V was shortened by 10 bases and J by 5 bases, with 17 bases between the two germline ends. This CDR3 comprises 14 residues. Germline CDR1 LNHDA, CDR2 SQIVND (reference sequence). The CDR3 DNA reads TGTGCCACCCTCTTGGGGTCCCGGACCGGGGAGCTGTTTTTT. Encoded protein: CATLLGSRTGELFF.

J is TRBJ1-6 and V is TRBV5-1; D possibly corresponds to TRBD1 (6 bases). Germline CDR1 SGHRS, CDR2 YFSETQ. The CDR3 has 15 amino acids. Between the trimmed V and J ends, which lost 4 bases and 5 bases, there was a span of 13 bases. Here the CDR3 reads CASSGGGGNNSPLHF. The CDR3 DNA reads as TGCGCCAGCAGCGGAGGAGGGGGGAATAATTCACCCCTCCACTTT.

The table lists this clonotype with many counts. The chain joins TRBV20-1 to TRBJ2-5; a weak D match, TRBD1 (6 bases). Germline values: CDR1 DFQATT, CDR2 SNEGSKA (reference sequence). This CDR3 spans 13 amino acids. The V and J ends lost 6 bases and 0 bases respectively, with 11 bases between them. The CDR3 loop is CSAGWGHQETQYF. The CDR3 DNA reads TGCAGTGCCGGTTGGGGGCACCAAGAGACCCAGTACTTC.

The chain couples TRBV29-1 to TRBJ2-2; D unresolved. The CDR3 contains 15 residues. CDR1 and CDR2 from the germline V gene are SQVTM and ANQGSEA. Deletions cut 5 bases from V and 4 bases from J, with 17 bases between. The CDR3 DNA reads as TGCAGCGTTCTTACCCAGTTAGGTATCACCGGGGAGCTGTTTTTT. This encodes CSVLTQLGITGELFF.

Concerning this clonotype: A much larger clone differs from this one at a single base, so this may be a read error. This chain joins TRBV10-3 and TRBJ1-2, with a possible D match to TRBD1 (5 bases). Trimming removed 6 bases from V and 7 bases from J, with 15 bases in between. CDR3 length equals 13 residues. From germline, CDR1 is ENHRY and CDR2 SYGVKD. In nucleotides, the CDR3 is TGTGCCATCAGCCGGGGGACGTGGGGTGGCTACACCTTC. Residues: CAISRGTWGGYTF.

This clonotype appeared a few times. The V gene is TRBV6-4, the J gene TRBJ1-1, with a weak D call TRBD1 (6 bases). This CDR3 contains 13 residues. Deletions cut 6 bases from V and 6 bases from J, with 14 bases between. Germline lookup yields CDR1 MRHNA and CDR2 SNTAGT. The CDR3 reads CASRLGGEAEAFF. CDR3 coding DNA: TGTGCCAGCAGGTTAGGGGGTGAGGCTGAAGCTTTCTTT.

The J gene is TRBJ2-5, the V gene TRBV7-9; D unclear. The CDR3 runs to 14 residues. V lost 4 bases and J lost 5, with 14 bases in between. The V gene's germline CDR1 is SEHNR and CDR2 FQNEAQ (reference sequence). CDR3 nucleotides: TGTGCCAGCAGCTCCCCGACTCCCCGTGAGACCCAGTACTTC. The encoded protein is CASSSPTPRETQYF.

This clonotype was counted many times. This sequence joins TRBV5-8 and TRBJ1-6; no clear D. Trimming removed 4 bases at V and 9 bases at J, with 11 bases between. The germline gives CDR1 SGHTS, CDR2 YDEGEE. The CDR3 is 13 residues long. The CDR3 loop reads CASSREEGSPLHF. The CDR3 DNA reads TGTGCCAGCAGCCGCGAGGAGGGTTCACCCCTCCACTTT.

This clonotype has only a few counts. The genes are TRBV10-3 and TRBJ2-6; 7 positions match TRBD1. After removal of 9 bases from V and 0 bases from J, the junction contained 8 bases not matched to a gene. The germline V gene has CDR1 ENHRY and CDR2 SYGVKD. The CDR3 is made up of 16 amino acids. The CDR3 bases are TGTGCCATTTCGGACAGGTCGGGCTCTGGGGCCAACGTCCTGACTTTC. This gives the protein CAISDRSGSGANVLTF.

There are a few counts of this clonotype. The chain combines TRBV10-3 with TRBJ2-7; 7 bases are shared with TRBD1. CDR1 is ENHRY and CDR2 is SYGVKD in the germline V gene. CDR3 length: 15 amino acids. J was trimmed by 0 bases and V by 10 bases; bases with no gene match: 12. CDR3 region: CASRAGGFFSYEQYF. CDR3 DNA sequence: TGTGCCAGCAGGGCAGGGGGATTCTTCTCCTACGAGCAGTACTTC.

V is TRBV25-1 and J is TRBJ1-2; 7 bases line up with TRBD1. Germline V gene data show CDR1 as MGHDK and CDR2 as SYGVNS. The CDR3 runs 14 residues. Germline trimming cut 8 bases from V and 2 bases from J; bases unmatched to any gene: 8. CDR3 nucleotide sequence: TGTGCCAGCTCAAAGGGGGCTGCAAACTATGGCTACACCTTC. It translates to CASSKGAANYGYTF.

The CDR3 DNA is TGTGCCAGCAGCACTTCGACCGGGACAGGGGCCGAGACTTTCTTT. Translating gives CASSTSTGTGAETFF. This sequence joins TRBV3-1 and TRBJ1-1, with 10 positions matching TRBD1. This CDR3 comprises 15 residues. The germline V gene encodes CDR1 LGHDT and CDR2 YNNKEL (reference sequence). V gave up 5 bases and J gave up 12 bases; unmatched junction bases: 15.

The chain recombines TRBV5-5 with TRBJ1-5, with 7 bases fitting TRBD1. Germline-derived CDR1 and CDR2 are SGHKS and YYEKEE (reference sequence). The V and J ends lost 0 bases and 7 bases, in that order; junction bases with no gene match: 7. This CDR3 is built from 15 residues. Here the CDR3 reads CASSLAPQGNQPQHF. As DNA, the CDR3 is TGTGCCAGCAGCTTGGCCCCACAGGGGAACCAGCCCCAGCATTTT.

This clonotype was detected only a few times. The chain employs TRBV27 and TRBJ2-5; possibly TRBD2 for D (6 bases). The V and J ends lost 0 bases and 7 bases respectively, with 18 bases between them. The CDR3 totals 16 residues. Germline values: CDR1 MNHEY, CDR2 SMNVEV (reference sequence). This chain's CDR3 is CASSLSISPGEGTQYF. Here the CDR3 DNA reads TGTGCCAGCAGTTTATCGATTTCTCCGGGGGAAGGGACCCAGTACTTC.

This clonotype was counted a few times. V is TRBV5-1 and J is TRBJ2-2; 10 bases fit TRBD2. This CDR3 has 16 amino acids. The V and J ends lost 4 bases and 1 base, in that order; junction bases with no gene match: 4. From germline, CDR1 is SGHRS and CDR2 YFSETQ. DNA for the CDR3: TGCGCCAGCAGCCATTCTAGCGGGGGGAACACCGGGGAGCTGTTTTTT. Protein product: CASSHSSGGNTGELFF. The full variable domain, its missing parts supplied by reference TRBV5-1 and TRBJ2-2, is KAGVTQTPRYLIKTRGQQVTLSCSPISGHRSVSWYQQTPGQGLQFLFEYFSETQRNKGNFPGRFSGRQFSNSRSEMNVSTLELGDSALYLCASSHSSGGNTGELFFGEGSRLTVL.

Many counts were recorded for this clonotype. The rearrangement uses TRBV19 and TRBJ1-5, with 7 bases matching TRBD1. There are 15 residues in the CDR3. Germline V gene sequence: CDR1 LNHDA, CDR2 SQIVND (reference sequence). The trim removed 6 bases at V and 0 bases at J, leaving 5 bases unmatched. Written as DNA, the CDR3 is TGTGCCAGTAGCTTCGGGACAGTTAGCAATCAGCCCCAGCATTTT. This codes for CASSFGTVSNQPQHF.

The CDR3 reads CASSSPDRGYTGELFF. The CDR3 DNA sequence: TGTGCCAGCAGCTCGCCGGACAGGGGTTACACCGGGGAGCTGTTTTTT. The V and J genes are TRBV7-3 and TRBJ2-2, with 9 bases identical to TRBD1. The CDR3 extends over 16 amino acids. Per the germline V gene, CDR1 is SGHTA and CDR2 is FQGTGA. V trimming: 4 bases; J trimming: 3 bases; junction bases outside the gene matches: 6.

The sample holds many counts of this clonotype. The chain joins TRBV29-1 to TRBJ1-3; no reliable D call. CDR1 is SQVTM and CDR2 is ANQGSEA in the germline V gene. V lost 3 bases and J 4 bases, leaving 7 bases between the germline ends. The CDR3 has 12 residues. The CDR3, as DNA: TGCAGCGTTGAGATCAGAGGAAACACCATATATTTT. This sequence encodes CSVEIRGNTIYF.

This clonotype was counted ten times or more. This chain joins TRBV29-1 and TRBJ1-2; D call uncertain. The germline V and J ends were trimmed by 2 bases and 0 bases, with 10 bases remaining between them. CDR1 is SQVTM, CDR2 ANQGSEA, per germline. The CDR3 extends over 14 amino acids. The CDR3 coding sequence is TGCAGCGTTGAAAGGGCAGGAGCTAACTATGGCTACACCTTC. Amino acids: CSVERAGANYGYTF.

This CDR3 is CATGQGLNTGELFF. The CDR3 coding sequence is TGTGCCACGGGACAGGGGCTGAACACCGGGGAGCTGTTTTTT. The chain carries TRBV2 and TRBJ2-2; TRBD1 matches 10 bases. Germline V gives CDR1 SNHLY, CDR2 FYNNEI. The V gene end was trimmed by 10 bases and the J gene end by 1 base; junction bases not matched to a gene: 3. There are 14 residues in the CDR3.

This clonotype was seen more than once but under ten times. This chain connects TRBV12-3 or TRBV12-4 to TRBJ2-7; the D gene is possibly TRBD1 (6 bases). Trimming took 6 bases from V and 7 from J, leaving 16 bases between them. This CDR3 comprises 13 residues. CDR3 coding DNA: TGTGCCAGCAGCCAGGGGCGGATCAATGAGCAGTACTTC. Its protein product is CASSQGRINEQYF.

The chain recombines TRBV10-2 with TRBJ2-7; D call uncertain. Between the trimmed V and J ends, which lost 8 bases and 4 bases, there was a span of 9 bases. Germline values: CDR1 WSHSY, CDR2 SAAADI. This CDR3 comprises 11 residues. The CDR3 DNA reads TGCGCCAGCCGCCATTCATACGAGCAGTACTTC. Translation gives CASRHSYEQYF.